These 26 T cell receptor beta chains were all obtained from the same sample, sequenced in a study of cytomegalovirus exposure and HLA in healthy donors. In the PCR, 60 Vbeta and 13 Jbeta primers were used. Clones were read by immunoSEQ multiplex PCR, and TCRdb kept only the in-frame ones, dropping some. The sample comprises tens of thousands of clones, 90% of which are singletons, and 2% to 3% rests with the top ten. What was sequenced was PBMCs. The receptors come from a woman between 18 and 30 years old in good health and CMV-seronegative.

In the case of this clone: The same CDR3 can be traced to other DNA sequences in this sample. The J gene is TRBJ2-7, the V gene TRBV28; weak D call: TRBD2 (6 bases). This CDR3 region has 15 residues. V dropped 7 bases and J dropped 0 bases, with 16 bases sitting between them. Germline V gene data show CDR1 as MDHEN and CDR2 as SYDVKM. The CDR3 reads CASTAGLPISYEQYF. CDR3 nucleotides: TGTGCCAGCACCGCCGGACTACCTATCTCCTACGAGCAGTACTTC.

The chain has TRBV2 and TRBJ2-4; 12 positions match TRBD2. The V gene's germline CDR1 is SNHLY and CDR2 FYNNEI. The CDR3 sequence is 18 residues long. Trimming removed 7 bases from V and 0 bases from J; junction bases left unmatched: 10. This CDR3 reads CASKGLAGQNIAKNIQYF. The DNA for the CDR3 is TGTGCCAGCAAAGGACTAGCGGGGCAAAATATAGCCAAAAACATTCAGTACTTC.

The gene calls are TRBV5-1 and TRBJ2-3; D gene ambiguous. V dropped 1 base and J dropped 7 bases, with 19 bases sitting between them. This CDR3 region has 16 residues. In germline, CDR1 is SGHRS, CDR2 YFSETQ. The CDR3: CASSLTTTAPPNTQYF. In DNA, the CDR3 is TGCGCCAGCAGCTTGACTACCACCGCCCCCCCCAATACGCAGTATTTT.

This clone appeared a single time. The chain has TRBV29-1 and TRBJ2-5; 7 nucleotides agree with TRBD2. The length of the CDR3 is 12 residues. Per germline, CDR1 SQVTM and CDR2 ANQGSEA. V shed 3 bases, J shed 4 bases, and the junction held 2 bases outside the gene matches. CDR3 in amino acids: CSVDRGGETQYF. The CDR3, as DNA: TGCAGCGTTGATCGCGGGGGAGAGACCCAGTACTTC.

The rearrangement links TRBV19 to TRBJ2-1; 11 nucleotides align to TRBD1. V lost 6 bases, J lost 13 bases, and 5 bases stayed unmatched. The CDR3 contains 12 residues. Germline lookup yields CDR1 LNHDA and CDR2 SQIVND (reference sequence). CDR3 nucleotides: TGTGCCAGTAGGGAGGACAGGGGGCAACAGTTCTTC. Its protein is CASREDRGQQFF.

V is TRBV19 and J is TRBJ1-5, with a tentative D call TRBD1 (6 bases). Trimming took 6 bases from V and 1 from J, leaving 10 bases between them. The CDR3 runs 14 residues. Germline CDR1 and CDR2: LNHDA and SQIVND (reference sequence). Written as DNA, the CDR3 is TGTGCCAGTAGCTCTAGGGGGAGCAATCAGCCCCAGCATTTT. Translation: CASSSRGSNQPQHF.

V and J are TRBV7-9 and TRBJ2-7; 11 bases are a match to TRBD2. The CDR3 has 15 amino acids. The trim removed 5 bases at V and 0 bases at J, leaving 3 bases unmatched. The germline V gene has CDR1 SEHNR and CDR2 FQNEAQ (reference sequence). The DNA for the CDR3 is TGTGCCAGCAGCGGGACTAGCGGATCCTCCTACGAGCAGTACTTC. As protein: CASSGTSGSSYEQYF.

CDR3 sequence: CSVLTRGNDYEQYF. The CDR3 bases are TGCAGCGTTCTCACCCGGGGGAACGACTACGAGCAGTACTTC. The chain combines TRBV29-1 with TRBJ2-7; TRBD2 might be the D (6 bases). Germline V gene lookup returns CDR1 SQVTM and CDR2 ANQGSEA. Trimming shortened V by 5 bases and J by 3 bases, and 17 bases separated the two germline ends. The CDR3 covers 14 residues.

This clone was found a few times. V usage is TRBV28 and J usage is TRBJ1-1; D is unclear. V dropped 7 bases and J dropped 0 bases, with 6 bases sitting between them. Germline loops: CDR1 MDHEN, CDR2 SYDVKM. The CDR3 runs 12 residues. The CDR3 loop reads CASTFLNTEAFF. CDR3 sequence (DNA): TGTGCCAGCACCTTCTTGAACACTGAAGCTTTCTTT. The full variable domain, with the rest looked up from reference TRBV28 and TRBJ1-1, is DVKVTQSSRYLVKRTGEKVFLECVQDMDHENMFWYRQDPGLGLRLIYFSYDVKMKEKGDIPEGYSVSREKKERFSLILESASTNQTSMYLCASTFLNTEAFFGQGTRLTVV.

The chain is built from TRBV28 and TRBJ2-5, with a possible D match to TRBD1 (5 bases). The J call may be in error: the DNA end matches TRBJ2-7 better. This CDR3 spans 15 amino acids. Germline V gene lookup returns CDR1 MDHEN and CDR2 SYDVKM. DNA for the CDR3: TGTGCCAGCGGGTTTGTTTACAGGCCGACCTACGAGCAGTACTTC. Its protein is CASGFVYRPTYEQYF.

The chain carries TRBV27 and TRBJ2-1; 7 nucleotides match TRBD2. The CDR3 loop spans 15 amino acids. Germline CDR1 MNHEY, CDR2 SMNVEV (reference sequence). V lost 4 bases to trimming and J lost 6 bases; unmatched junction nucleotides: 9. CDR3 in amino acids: CASSSGLVASNEQFF. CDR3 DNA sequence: TGTGCCAGCAGTTCAGGACTAGTTGCGAGCAATGAGCAGTTCTTC.

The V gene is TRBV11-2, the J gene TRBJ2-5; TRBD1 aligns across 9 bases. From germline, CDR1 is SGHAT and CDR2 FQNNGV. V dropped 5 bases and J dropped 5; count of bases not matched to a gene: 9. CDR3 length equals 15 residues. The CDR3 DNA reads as TGTGCCAGCAGCCCCCGGGACAGGGTATGGGAGACCCAGTACTTC. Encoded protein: CASSPRDRVWETQYF.

The CDR3 DNA reads TGTGCCAGCAGGTTGTTTCGGGAGGCCAATGAGCAGTTCTTC. Translation gives CASRLFREANEQFF. The V and J genes are TRBV28 and TRBJ2-1, with TRBD2 matching 7 bases. V was pared by 6 bases and J by 6 bases, with 8 bases of the junction left unmatched. Germline CDR1 reads MDHEN; CDR2 reads SYDVKM. CDR3 length: 14 residues.

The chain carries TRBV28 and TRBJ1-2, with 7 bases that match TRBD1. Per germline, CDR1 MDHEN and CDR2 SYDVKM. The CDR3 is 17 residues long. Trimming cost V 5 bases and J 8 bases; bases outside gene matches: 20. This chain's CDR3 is CASSRTGTAVLIVGYTF. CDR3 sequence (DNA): TGTGCCAGCAGTCGGACCGGGACAGCTGTTTTAATAGTAGGCTACACCTTC.

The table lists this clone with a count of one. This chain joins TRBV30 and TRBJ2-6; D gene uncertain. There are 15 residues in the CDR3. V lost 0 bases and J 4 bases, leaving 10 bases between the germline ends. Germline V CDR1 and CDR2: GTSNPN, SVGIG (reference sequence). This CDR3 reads CAWSVRLSGANVLTF. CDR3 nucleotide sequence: TGTGCCTGGAGTGTACGGTTATCGGGGGCCAACGTCCTGACTTTC.

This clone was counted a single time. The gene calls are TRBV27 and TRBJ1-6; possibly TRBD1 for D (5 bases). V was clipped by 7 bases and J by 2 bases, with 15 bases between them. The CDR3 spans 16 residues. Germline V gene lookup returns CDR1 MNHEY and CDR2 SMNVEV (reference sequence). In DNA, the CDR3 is TGTGCCAGCACCACGGCCCCGGGGGCCTATAATTCACCCCTCCACTTT. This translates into CASTTAPGAYNSPLHF.

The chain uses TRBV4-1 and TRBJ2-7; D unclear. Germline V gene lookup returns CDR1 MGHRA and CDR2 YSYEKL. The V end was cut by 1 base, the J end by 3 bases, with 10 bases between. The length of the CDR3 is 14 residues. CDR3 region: CASSQVVADYEQYF. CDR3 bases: TGCGCCAGCAGCCAAGTGGTAGCTGACTACGAGCAGTACTTC.

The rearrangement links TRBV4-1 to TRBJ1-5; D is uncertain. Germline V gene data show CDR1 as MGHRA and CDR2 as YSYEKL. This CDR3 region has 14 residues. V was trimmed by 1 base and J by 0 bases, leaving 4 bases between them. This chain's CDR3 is CASSQANSNQPQHF. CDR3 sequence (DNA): TGCGCCAGCAGCCAAGCAAATAGCAATCAGCCCCAGCATTTT.

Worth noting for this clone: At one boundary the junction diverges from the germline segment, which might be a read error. The CDR3 nucleotides read TGTTCCAGCAGCTTACTAGCGGGAGAGGTGTACATTCAGTACTTC. This translates into CSSSLLAGEVYIQYF. J is TRBJ2-4 and V is TRBV7-9, with TRBD2 matching over 11 bases. From germline, CDR1 is SEHNR and CDR2 FQNEAQ (reference sequence). The CDR3 has 15 residues.

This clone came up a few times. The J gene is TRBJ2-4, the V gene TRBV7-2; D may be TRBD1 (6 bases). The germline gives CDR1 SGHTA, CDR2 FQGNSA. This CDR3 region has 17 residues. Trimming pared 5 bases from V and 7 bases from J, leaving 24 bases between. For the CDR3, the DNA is TGTGCCAGCAGCCTAACCCACAGGGTACAAGTACCCAACATTCAGTACTTC. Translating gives CASSLTHRVQVPNIQYF.

Here the CDR3 reads CATTELLGQPFYEQYF. As DNA, the CDR3 is TGTGCCACGACAGAGTTGTTGGGACAGCCGTTCTACGAGCAGTACTTC. The chain joins TRBV15 to TRBJ2-7; the match to TRBD1 covers 7 bases. Germline CDR1 LNHNV, CDR2 YYDKDF (reference sequence). This CDR3 contains 16 residues. V lost 9 bases to trimming and J lost 3 bases; unmatched junction nucleotides: 17.

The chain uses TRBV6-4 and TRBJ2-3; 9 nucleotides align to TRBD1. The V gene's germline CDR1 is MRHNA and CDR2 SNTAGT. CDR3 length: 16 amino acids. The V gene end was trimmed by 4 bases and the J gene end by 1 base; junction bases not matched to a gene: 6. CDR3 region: CASSGTTGGGTDTQYF. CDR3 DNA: TGTGCCAGCAGTGGGACGACAGGGGGGGGCACAGATACGCAGTATTTT.

CDR3 loop: CASSLVGSRPPDTQYF. CDR3 nucleotides: TGTGCCAGCAGTTTAGTGGGCTCCCGACCCCCAGATACGCAGTATTTT. The rearrangement uses TRBV28 and TRBJ2-3; D is uncertain. Germline CDR1 reads MDHEN; CDR2 reads SYDVKM. V lost 2 bases and J lost 4, with 16 bases in between. The CDR3 sequence is 16 residues long.

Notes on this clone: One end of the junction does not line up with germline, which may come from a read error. The CDR3 nucleotides are TGTTCCAGCAGCTATACAGGGTCTGAAGCTTTCTTT. It yields the protein CSSSYTGSEAFF. The V and J genes are TRBV7-9 and TRBJ1-1; TRBD1 is a possible D gene (6 bases). The germline gives CDR1 SEHNR, CDR2 FQNEAQ (reference sequence). This CDR3 comprises 12 residues.

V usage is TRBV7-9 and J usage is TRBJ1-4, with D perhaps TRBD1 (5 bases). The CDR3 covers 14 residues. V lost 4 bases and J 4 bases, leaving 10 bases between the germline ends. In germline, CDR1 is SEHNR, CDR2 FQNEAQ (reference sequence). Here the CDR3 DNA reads TGTGCCAGCAGCTCAGACAGATTTAATGAAAAACTGTTTTTT. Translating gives CASSSDRFNEKLFF.

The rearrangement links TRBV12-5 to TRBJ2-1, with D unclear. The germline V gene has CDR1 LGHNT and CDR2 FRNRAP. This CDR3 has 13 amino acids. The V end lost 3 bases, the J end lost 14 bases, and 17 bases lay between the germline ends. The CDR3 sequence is CASGFMSRFEKFF. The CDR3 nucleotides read TGTGCTAGTGGTTTTATGTCACGGTTCGAGAAGTTCTTC.